The 8 T cell receptor beta chains presented below share a single source sample, sequenced in a study of T-cell reconstitution after alpha-beta-depleted transplantation in children. Preparation of the TCRbeta library involved a method that used unique molecular identifiers. TCRdb recomputed calls from the PCR reads with MiXCR, one row per CDR3 protein. In the table there are some 350,000 distinct CDR3 sequences, about 9.3% of which are singletons. This material consisted of PBMCs from the stem cell graft donor, taken from the stem cell graft. The receptors here all came from a human donor who donated a stem cell graft to a child with acute lymphoblastic leukemia.

This clonotype was observed many times. The V and J genes are TRBV28 and TRBJ2-7, with 11 nucleotides matching TRBD2. CDR1 MDHEN and CDR2 SYDVKM come from the germline V gene. Losses at the gene ends were 8 bases for V and 5 bases for J; bases not matched to a gene: 5. The CDR3 runs 13 residues. For the CDR3, the DNA is TGTGCCAGCTTTAGCGGGAGGGCCGACGAGCAGTACTTC. This sequence encodes CASFSGRADEQYF.

This chain connects TRBV7-6 to TRBJ2-7; D is uncertain. There are 13 residues in the CDR3. The ends were cut back, 4 bases at V and 2 bases at J, with 9 bases in the middle. The germline V gene has CDR1 SGHVS and CDR2 FNYEAQ. This CDR3 reads CASSYDSAYEQYF. The CDR3 DNA follows: TGTGCCAGCAGCTACGACTCAGCCTACGAGCAGTACTTC.

A few counts support this clonotype. CDR3 in amino acids: CASSLTGASGEQYF. DNA for the CDR3: TGTGCCAGCAGCTTAACGGGCGCCTCAGGGGAGCAGTACTTC. The chain links TRBV7-3 to TRBJ2-7, with a possible D match to TRBD1 (5 bases). Germline V CDR1 and CDR2: SGHTA, FQGTGA. Trimming stripped 0 bases from V and 7 bases from J, with 13 bases between. The CDR3 has 14 amino acids. Full variable domain (remainder filled in from reference TRBV7-3 and TRBJ2-7): GAGVSQTPSNKVTEKGKYVELRCDPISGHTALYWYRQSLGQGPEFLIYFQGTGAADDSGLPNDRFFAVRPEGSVSTLKIQRTERGDSAVYLCASSLTGASGEQYFGPGTRLTVT.

Only a few counts were recorded for this clonotype. The chain links TRBV6-1 to TRBJ1-5; possible D gene TRBD1, 5 bases. The CDR3 sequence is 17 residues long. CDR1 MNHNS and CDR2 SASEGT come from the germline V gene. V was shortened by 0 bases and J by 0 bases, with 12 bases between the two germline ends. CDR3 nucleotides: TGTGCCAGCAGTGAAGCGATCAGGGCCCTTAGCAATCAGCCCCAGCATTTT. Residues: CASSEAIRALSNQPQHF.

This clonotype was counted ten times or more. V is TRBV12-3 or TRBV12-4 and J is TRBJ2-3, with D unclear. The length of the CDR3 is 15 residues. V lost 7 bases, J lost 6 bases, and 20 bases lay in between. CDR3 DNA: TGTGCCAGCAACCGCGGCCGGACCCCCCCGGATACGCAGTATTTT. Encoded protein: CASNRGRTPPDTQYF.

This clonotype was found many times. CDR3 region: CASSAPGLAFTDTQYF. CDR3 coding DNA: TGTGCCAGCAGTGCCCCGGGACTAGCTTTCACAGATACGCAGTATTTT. The chain is built from TRBV28 and TRBJ2-3, with TRBD2 matching 9 bases. This CDR3 comprises 16 residues. V lost 5 bases and J lost 2; bases outside the gene matches: 8. The germline gives CDR1 MDHEN, CDR2 SYDVKM.

The chain has TRBV27 and TRBJ2-1, with 13 nucleotides matching TRBD2. CDR1 MNHEY and CDR2 SMNVEV come from the germline V gene (reference sequence). V shed 4 bases, J shed 1 base, and the junction held 7 bases outside the gene matches. The CDR3 length is 18 residues. The CDR3 protein is CASSSGLAGELSYNEQFF. The DNA of the CDR3 is TGTGCCAGCAGTTCAGGACTAGCGGGAGAGTTGTCCTACAATGAGCAGTTCTTC.

The rearrangement uses TRBV3-1 and TRBJ1-2; a possible D gene is TRBD1 (5 bases). The V end lost 1 base, the J end lost 4 bases, and 16 bases lay between the germline ends. The germline gives CDR1 LGHDT, CDR2 YNNKEL (reference sequence). The CDR3 runs 16 residues. The CDR3 spells CASSQGGGWTSYGYTF. CDR3 bases: TGTGCCAGCAGCCAAGGTGGAGGTTGGACATCCTATGGCTACACCTTC.